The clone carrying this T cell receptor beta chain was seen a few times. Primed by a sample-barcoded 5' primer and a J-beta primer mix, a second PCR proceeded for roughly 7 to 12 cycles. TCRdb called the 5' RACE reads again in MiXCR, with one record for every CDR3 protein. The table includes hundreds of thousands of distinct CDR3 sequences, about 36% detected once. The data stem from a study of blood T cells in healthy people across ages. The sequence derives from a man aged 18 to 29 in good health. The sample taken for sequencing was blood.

The CDR3 reads CATSASMNTEAFF. The DNA of the CDR3 is TGTGCCACCAGCGCATCCATGAACACTGAAGCTTTCTTT. This sequence joins TRBV15 and TRBJ1-1; D unclear. The CDR3 consists of 13 residues. Germline CDR1 reads LNHNV; CDR2 reads YYDKDF (reference sequence). The V gene lost 5 bases and the J gene lost 0 bases, with 7 bases spanning the gap.